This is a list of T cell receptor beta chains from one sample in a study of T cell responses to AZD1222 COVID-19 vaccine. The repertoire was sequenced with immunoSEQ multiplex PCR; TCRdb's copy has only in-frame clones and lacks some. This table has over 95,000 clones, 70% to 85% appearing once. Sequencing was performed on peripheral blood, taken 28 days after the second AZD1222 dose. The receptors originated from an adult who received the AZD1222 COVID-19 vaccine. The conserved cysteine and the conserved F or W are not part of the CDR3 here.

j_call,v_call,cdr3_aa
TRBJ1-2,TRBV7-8,ASSPSGLTNYGYT
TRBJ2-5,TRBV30,AWSKAGGRETQY
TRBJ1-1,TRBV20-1,SASIPPASAF
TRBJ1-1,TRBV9,ASSVQEIWGTEAF
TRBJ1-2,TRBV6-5,ASSYPGRGGYGYT
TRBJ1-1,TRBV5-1,ASSSSTGAHTEAF
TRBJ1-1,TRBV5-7,ASSMGPSSGTEAF
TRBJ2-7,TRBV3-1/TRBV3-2,ASSRRTSYEQY
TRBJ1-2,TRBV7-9,ASSPTRGGAYGYT
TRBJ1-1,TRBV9,ASSVGKGRNTEAF
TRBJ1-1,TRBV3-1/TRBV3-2,ASSQTHREAF
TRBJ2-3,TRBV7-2,ASSLVGGVATDTQY
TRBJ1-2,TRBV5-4,ASSLEQNYGYT
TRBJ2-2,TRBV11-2,ASSLTSNTGELF
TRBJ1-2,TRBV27,ASSVAGTGDYNYGYT
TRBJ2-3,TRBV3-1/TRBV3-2,ASSLRGASTDTQY
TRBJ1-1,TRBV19,ASKDRGEAF
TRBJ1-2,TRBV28,ASSPPGTGGYT
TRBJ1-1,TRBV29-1,SVRWDRANTEAF
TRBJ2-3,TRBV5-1,ASSSGQGTQNTQY
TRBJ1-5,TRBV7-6,ASSHNGRNQPQH
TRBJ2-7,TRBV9,ASSVEPGVNGEQY
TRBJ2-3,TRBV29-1,SVAGTNSTDTQY
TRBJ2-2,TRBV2,ASSVRTGANTGELF
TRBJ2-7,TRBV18,ASSPTESSGRADYEQY
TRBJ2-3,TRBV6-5,ASSYRDLTDTQY
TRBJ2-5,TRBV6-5,ASSYSGKPETQY
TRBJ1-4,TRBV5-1,ASSLGLPGEKLF
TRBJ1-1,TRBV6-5,ASSYSPGTNTEAF
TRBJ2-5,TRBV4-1,ASSQDLAGFSFGETQY
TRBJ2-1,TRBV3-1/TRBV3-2,ASSHPTGLAGGGESSYNEQF
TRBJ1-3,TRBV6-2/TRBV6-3,ASSFWGSGNTIY
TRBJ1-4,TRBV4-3,ASSQESMGRGGKLF
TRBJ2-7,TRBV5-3,ARSLEAGGEGYEQY
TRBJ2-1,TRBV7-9,ASSLDGHNEQF
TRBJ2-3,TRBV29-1,SALTGPTDTQY
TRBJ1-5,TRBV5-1,ASSLGGFDQPQH
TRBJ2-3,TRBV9,ASSVEGQGWNTQY
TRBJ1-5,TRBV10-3,AIKAGGDQPQH
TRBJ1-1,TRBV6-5,ASSHDRGLNTEAF
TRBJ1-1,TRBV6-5,ASRRRPNTEAF